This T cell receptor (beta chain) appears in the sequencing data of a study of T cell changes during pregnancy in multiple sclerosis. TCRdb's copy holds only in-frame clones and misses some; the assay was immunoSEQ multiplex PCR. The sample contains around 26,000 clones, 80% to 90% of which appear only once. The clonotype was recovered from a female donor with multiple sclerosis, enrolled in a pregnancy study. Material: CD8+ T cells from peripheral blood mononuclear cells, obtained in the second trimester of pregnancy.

The CDR3 sequence: CASTVGDRGSDTEAFF. The CDR3 bases are TGTGCCAGCACCGTTGGGGACAGGGGGTCGGACACTGAAGCTTTCTTT. V gene TRBV7-8 combines with J gene TRBJ1-1, with 11 positions matching TRBD1. Germline V gives CDR1 SGHVS, CDR2 FQNEAQ. The CDR3 runs 16 residues. With V trimmed by 7 bases and J by 3 bases, 10 bases remained unmatched.